This record covers a single T cell receptor (beta chain). Antigen unknown. In TCRdb, the RACE reads were re-called with MiXCR into one record per CDR3 protein. The sample carries about 52,000 distinct CDR3 sequences, about 10% recorded once. This CDR3 spans 13 amino acids. Germline trimming cut 7 bases from V and 4 bases from J; bases unmatched to any gene: 5. Germline CDR1 is MNHNY and CDR2 is SVGAGI (reference sequence). This sample was taken from a study of human T cells and chemical hapten exposure. The time point is: patch test 1, 2 weeks after DPC sensitization. Described treatment: therapeutic diphenylcyclopropenone sensitization with weekly scalp DPC. Unfractionated whole blood was the source from which total RNA was extracted. Blood collection happened ahead of applying each patch test. Notes on the study in general: Donor immune responses may differ from healthy people's, since all donors had alopecia.

The rearrangement links TRBV6-6 to TRBJ1-1; TRBD1 matches at 8 bases. The material sequenced was whole blood, taken in connection with sensitization to the hapten diphenylcyclopropenone (DPC). The origin of this receptor is a woman in her thirties or forties with alopecia areata. Some clones in this sample may be carry-over from other donors' samples. The CDR3, as DNA: TGTGCCAGCATTGACAGGGGAACCACTGAAGCTTTCTTT. Encoded protein: CASIDRGTTEAFF.